This T cell receptor beta chain was sequenced for a study of T cells expressing NK-cell markers. About the study: Seropositivity for HCMV was found in most of the eight sequenced donors, with one seronegative.

A word on this clonotype: The target antigen is unknown.

Synthesis of TCR beta cDNA relied on 5'RACE template switching carrying UMIs. One entry per CDR3 protein, without DNA, is what TCRdb gives after re-calling the 5' RACE reads. The sample has some 140,000 distinct CDR3 sequences. Overall study findings and caveats: Nothing established the HCMV specificity of expanded NKG2C+ T cell clones.

The TCR was taken from a woman aged 50 to 60 in good health. The sample was blood T cells: a sorted CD56 or NKG2C T cell subset, CD4+ or CD8+ T cells, or bulk PBMC T cells (not recorded which).

CDR3 in amino acids: CASSYPGTGVWNGMGSEQFF. The V call is TRBV6-2 or TRBV6-3, the J call TRBJ2-1; without DNA, the TCRdb call of TRBD1 cannot be checked. The CDR3 runs 20 residues. Germline values: CDR1 MNHEY, CDR2 SVGEGT.